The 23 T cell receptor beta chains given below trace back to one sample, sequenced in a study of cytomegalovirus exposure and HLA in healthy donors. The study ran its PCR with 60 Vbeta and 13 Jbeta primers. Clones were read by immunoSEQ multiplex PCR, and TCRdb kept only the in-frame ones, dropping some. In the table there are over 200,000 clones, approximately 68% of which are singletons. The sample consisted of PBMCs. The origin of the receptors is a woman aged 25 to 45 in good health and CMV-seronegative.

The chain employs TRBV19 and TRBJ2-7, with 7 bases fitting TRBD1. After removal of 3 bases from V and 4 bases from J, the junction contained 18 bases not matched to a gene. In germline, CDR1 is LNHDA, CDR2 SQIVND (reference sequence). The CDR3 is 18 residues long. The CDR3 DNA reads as TGTGCCAGTAGTATGAAGGGAGATGGACAGGCGCTACTTTACGAGCAGTACTTC. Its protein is CASSMKGDGQALLYEQYF.

CDR3 in DNA: TGTGCCAGCAGCCGGGAGGAAGGCTATGGCTACACCTTC. Its protein is CASSREEGYGYTF. The J gene is TRBJ1-2, the V gene TRBV5-4; no clear D gene. This CDR3 is built from 13 residues. In germline, CDR1 is SGHNT, CDR2 YYREEE (reference sequence). V gave up 4 bases and J gave up 4 bases, with 11 bases separating them.

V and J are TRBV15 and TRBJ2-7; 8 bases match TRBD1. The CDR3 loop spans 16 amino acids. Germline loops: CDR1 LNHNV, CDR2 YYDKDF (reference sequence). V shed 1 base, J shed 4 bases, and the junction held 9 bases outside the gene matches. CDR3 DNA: TGTGCCACCAGCAGAGCGGTAGCAGGGGGCGCGTACGAGCAGTACTTC. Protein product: CATSRAVAGGAYEQYF.

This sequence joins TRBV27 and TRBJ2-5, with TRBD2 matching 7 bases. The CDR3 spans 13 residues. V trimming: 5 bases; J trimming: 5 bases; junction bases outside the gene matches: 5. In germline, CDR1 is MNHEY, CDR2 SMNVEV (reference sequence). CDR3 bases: TGTGCCAGCAGTGGGGGGGGGAGGGAGACCCAGTACTTC. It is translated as CASSGGGRETQYF.

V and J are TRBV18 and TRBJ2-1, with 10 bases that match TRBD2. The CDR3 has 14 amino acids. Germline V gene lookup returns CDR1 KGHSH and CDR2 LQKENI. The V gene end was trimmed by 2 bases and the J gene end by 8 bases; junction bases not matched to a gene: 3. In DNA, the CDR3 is TGTGCCAGCTCACCAGTACTAGCGGGATATGAGCAGTTCTTC. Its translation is CASSPVLAGYEQFF.

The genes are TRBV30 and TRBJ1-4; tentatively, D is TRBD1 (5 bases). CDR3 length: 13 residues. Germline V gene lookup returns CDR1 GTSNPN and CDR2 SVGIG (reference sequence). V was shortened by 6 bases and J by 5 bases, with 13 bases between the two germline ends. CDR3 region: CACSGHENEKLFF. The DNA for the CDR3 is TGTGCCTGCTCCGGACACGAAAATGAAAAACTGTTTTTT. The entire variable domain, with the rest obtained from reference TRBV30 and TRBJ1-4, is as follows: SQTIHQWPATLVQPVGSPLSLECTVEGTSNPNLYWYRQAAGRGLQLLFYSVGIGQISSEVPQNLSASRPQDRQFILSSKKLLLSDSGFYLCACSGHENEKLFFGSGTQLSVL.

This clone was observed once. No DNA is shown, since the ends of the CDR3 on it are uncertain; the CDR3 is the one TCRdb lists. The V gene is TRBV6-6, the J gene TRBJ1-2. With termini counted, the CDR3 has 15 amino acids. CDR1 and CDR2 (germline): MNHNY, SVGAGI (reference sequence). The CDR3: CASSSSGMGIYGYTF.

CDR3 DNA sequence: TGTGCCAGCAGTCCCGGGATTCTCAATCAGCCCCAGCATTTT. Its protein product is CASSPGILNQPQHF. The V and J genes are TRBV6-1 and TRBJ1-5; D gene unclear. Trimming removed 5 bases from V and 3 bases from J, with 11 bases in between. The CDR3 is 14 residues long. Germline CDR1 MNHNS, CDR2 SASEGT.

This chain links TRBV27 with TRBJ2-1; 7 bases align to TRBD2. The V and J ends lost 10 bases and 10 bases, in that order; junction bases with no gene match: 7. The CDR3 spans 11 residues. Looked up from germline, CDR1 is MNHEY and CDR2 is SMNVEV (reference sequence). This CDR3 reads CATRWGGEQFF. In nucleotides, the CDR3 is TGTGCCACCCGTTGGGGGGGGGAGCAGTTCTTC.

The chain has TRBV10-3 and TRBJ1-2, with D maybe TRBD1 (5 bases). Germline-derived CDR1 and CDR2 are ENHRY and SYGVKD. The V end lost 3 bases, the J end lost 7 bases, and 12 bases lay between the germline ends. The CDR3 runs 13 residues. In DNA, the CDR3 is TGTGCCATCAGTGATTCCCCGGGGGGTGGCTACACCTTC. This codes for CAISDSPGGGYTF.

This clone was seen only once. CDR3 residues: CASSYVTLTENSNQPQHF. DNA of the CDR3: TGTGCCAGCAGCTACGTAACCTTGACAGAGAATAGCAATCAGCCCCAGCATTTT. The rearrangement joins TRBV5-5 to TRBJ1-5; a possible D gene is TRBD1 (5 bases). This CDR3 has 18 amino acids. Germline loops: CDR1 SGHKS, CDR2 YYEKEE (reference sequence). Trimming removed 3 bases from V and 0 bases from J, with 19 bases in between.

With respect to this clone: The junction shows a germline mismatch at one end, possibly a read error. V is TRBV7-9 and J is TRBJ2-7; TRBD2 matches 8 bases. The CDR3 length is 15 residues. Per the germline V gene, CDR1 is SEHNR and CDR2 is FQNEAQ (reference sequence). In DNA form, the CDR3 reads TGTTCCAGCAGCTTAGTTGCGGGAGGAACCTACGAGCAGTACTTC. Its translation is CSSSLVAGGTYEQYF.

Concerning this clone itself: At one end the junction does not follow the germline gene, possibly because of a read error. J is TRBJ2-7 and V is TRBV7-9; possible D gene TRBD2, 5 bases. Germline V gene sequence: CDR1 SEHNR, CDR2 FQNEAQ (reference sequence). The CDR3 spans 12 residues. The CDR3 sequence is CSSSLVEVPQYF. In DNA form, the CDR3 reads TGTTCCAGCAGCTTAGTGGAGGTCCCGCAGTACTTC.

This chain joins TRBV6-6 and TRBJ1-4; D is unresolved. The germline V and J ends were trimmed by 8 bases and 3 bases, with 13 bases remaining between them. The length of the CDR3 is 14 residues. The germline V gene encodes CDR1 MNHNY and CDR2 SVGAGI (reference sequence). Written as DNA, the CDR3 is TGTGCCAGCCGAGCGGACGCGGCTAATGAAAAACTGTTTTTT. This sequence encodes CASRADAANEKLFF.

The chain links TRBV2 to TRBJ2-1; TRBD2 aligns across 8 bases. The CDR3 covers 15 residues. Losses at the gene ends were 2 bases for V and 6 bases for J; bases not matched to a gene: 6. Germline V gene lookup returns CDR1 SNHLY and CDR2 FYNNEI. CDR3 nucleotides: TGTGCCAGCAGTGAACAAGCGGGAGCCGGCAATGAGCAGTTCTTC. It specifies CASSEQAGAGNEQFF.

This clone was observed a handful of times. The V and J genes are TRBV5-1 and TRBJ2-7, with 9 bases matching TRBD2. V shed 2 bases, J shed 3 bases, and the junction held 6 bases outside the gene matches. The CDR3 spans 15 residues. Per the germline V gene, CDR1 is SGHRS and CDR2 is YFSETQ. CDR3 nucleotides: TGCGCCAGCAGCTTATCCGCGGGAGGGCTCTACGAGCAGTACTTC. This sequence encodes CASSLSAGGLYEQYF.

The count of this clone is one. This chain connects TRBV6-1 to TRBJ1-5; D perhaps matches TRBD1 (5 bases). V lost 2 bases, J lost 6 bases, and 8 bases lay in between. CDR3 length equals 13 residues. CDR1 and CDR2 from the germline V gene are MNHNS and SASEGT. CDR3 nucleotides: TGTGCCAGCAGTGAATCGGGACTTCAGCCCCAGCATTTT. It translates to CASSESGLQPQHF.

The DNA for the CDR3 is TGTGCCAGCAGCTTGACCGGGACTGGGCAAGAGACCCAGTACTTC. Amino acid sequence: CASSLTGTGQETQYF. V and J are TRBV6-5 and TRBJ2-5; perhaps TRBD2 as D (6 bases). CDR1 and CDR2 (germline): MNHEY, SVGAGI. Trimming left V 6 bases short and J 2 bases short, with 16 bases between. This CDR3 comprises 15 residues.

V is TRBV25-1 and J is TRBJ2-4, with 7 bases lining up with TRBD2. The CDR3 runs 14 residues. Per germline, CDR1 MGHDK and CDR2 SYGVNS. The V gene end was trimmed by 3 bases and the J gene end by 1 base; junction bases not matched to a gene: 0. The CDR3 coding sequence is TGTGCCAGCAGTGATAGCGGGGCCAAAAACATTCAGTACTTC. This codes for CASSDSGAKNIQYF.

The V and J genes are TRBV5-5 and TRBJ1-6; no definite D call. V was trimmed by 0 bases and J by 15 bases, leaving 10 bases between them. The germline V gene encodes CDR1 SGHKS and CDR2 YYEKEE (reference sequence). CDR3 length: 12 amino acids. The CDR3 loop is CASSLEPGILHF. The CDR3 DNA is TGTGCCAGCAGCTTGGAGCCAGGCATCCTCCACTTT.

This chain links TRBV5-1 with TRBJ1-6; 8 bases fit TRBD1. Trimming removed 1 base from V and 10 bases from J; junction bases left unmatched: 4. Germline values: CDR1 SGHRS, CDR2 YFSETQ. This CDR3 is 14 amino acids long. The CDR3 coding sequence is TGCGCCAGCAGCTTGACACAGGGGGAGTCACCCCTCCACTTT. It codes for CASSLTQGESPLHF.

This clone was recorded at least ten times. The CDR3 region is CASSLGTGAVEQYF. CDR3 DNA: TGTGCCAGCAGCTTGGGGACAGGGGCTGTCGAGCAGTACTTC. The rearrangement links TRBV5-5 to TRBJ2-7; 9 bases map to TRBD1. In germline, CDR1 is SGHKS, CDR2 YYEKEE (reference sequence). The CDR3 totals 14 residues. J was trimmed by 6 bases and V by 0 bases; bases with no gene match: 4.

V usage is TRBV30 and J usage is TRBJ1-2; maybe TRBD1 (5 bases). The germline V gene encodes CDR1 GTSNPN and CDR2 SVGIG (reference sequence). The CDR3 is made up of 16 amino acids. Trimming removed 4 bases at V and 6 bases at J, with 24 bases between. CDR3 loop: CAWKSVRVGGANGYTF. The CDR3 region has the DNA TGTGCCTGGAAGAGTGTGCGGGTCGGCGGGGCTAATGGCTACACCTTC.